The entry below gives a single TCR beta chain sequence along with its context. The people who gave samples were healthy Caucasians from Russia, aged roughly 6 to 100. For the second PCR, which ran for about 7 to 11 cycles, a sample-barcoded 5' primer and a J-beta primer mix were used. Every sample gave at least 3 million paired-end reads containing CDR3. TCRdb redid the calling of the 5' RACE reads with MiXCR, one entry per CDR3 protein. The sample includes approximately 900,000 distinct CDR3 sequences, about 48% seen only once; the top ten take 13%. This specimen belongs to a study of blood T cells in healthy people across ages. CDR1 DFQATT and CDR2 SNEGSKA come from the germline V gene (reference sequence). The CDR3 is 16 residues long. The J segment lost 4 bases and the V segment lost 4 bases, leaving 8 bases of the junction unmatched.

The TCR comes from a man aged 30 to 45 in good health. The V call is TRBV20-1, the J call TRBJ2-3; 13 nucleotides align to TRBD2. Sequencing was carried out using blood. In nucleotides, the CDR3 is TGCAGTGCTAACCATGGGACTAGCGGGGAAGCAGATACGCAGTATTTT. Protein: CSANHGTSGEADTQYF.